The clone carrying this TCR beta chain was seen a few times. No antigen is known for it. The entry originates in a study of beta chain features in type 1 diabetes. V was clipped by 4 bases and J by 4 bases; unmatched bases: 5. There are 14 residues in the CDR3. In germline, CDR1 is SGDLS, CDR2 YYNGEE. Expressed TCRB transcripts got sequenced, as all isolated RNA was reverse transcribed. The assay was immunoSEQ multiplex PCR, and TCRdb's table has in-frame clones only and misses some. The table has over 600,000 clones, roughly an eighth seen once; the top ten hold 0.095% to 0.15%. Overall study results and limits: All four CD4+ subsets of Type 1 diabetes patients contained TCRB CDR3s that were moderately but significantly shorter.

This chain connects TRBV9 to TRBJ1-2, with TRBD1 matching over 9 bases. The source of this sequence is a man aged 30 to 39 with type 1 diabetes. Sequenced sample: naive CD4+ T cells from blood. Here the CDR3 reads CASSPGQGTYGYTF. In DNA form, the CDR3 reads TGTGCCAGCAGCCCCGGACAGGGGACCTATGGCTACACCTTC.